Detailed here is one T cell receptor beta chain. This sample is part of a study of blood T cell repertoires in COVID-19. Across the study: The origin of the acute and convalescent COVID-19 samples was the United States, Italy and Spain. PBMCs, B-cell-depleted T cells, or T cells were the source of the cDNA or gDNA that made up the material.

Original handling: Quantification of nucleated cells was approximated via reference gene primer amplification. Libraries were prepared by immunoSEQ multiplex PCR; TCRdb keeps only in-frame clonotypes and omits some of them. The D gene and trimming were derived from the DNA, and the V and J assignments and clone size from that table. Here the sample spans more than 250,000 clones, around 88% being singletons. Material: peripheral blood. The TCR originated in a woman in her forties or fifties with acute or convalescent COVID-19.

Here the CDR3 reads CASSLLGQYEQYF. Written as DNA, the CDR3 is TGTGCCAGCAGCCTCCTTGGACAGTACGAGCAGTACTTC. The rearrangement links TRBV7-2 to TRBJ2-7; tentative D call: TRBD1 (6 bases). Looked up from germline, CDR1 is SGHTA and CDR2 is FQGNSA. The CDR3 contains 13 residues. Trimming removed 5 bases at V and 4 bases at J, with 12 bases between.